Below are 15 T cell receptor beta chains sequenced from a single sample in a study of identical twins. TCRdb reprocessed the 5' RACE reads with MiXCR, giving one entry per CDR3 protein. The repertoire holds approximately 1.8 million distinct CDR3 sequences, more than 30% seen once, with about 0.25% in the top ten. The sequencing sample was made of cord blood. The receptors stem from a newborn girl in good health.

This clonotype was counted between two and nine times. The chain joins TRBV4-2 to TRBJ2-6; D is undetermined. Germline CDR1 is LGHNA and CDR2 is YNFKEQ. The length of the CDR3 is 18 residues. Trimming removed 0 bases from V and 0 bases from J, with 12 bases in between. CDR3 DNA sequence: TGTGCCAGCAGCCAAGAATACAGCCTTGTCTCTGGGGCCAACGTCCTGACTTTC. It yields the protein CASSQEYSLVSGANVLTF.

The chain carries TRBV5-1 and TRBJ2-2, with 8 bases that match TRBD1. The V gene end was trimmed by 3 bases and the J gene end by 1 base; junction bases not matched to a gene: 8. The CDR3 has 17 residues. Germline lookup yields CDR1 SGHRS and CDR2 YFSETQ. The CDR3 region is CASSSGQGGRNTGELFF. DNA for the CDR3: TGCGCCAGCAGCTCCGGACAGGGTGGTAGGAACACCGGGGAGCTGTTTTTT.

V usage is TRBV5-1 and J usage is TRBJ2-1, with a weak D call TRBD2 (6 bases). The germline V gene encodes CDR1 SGHRS and CDR2 YFSETQ. With 5 bases removed from V and 0 bases from J, the gap between germline ends came to 12 bases. This CDR3 contains 15 residues. CDR3 residues: CASREGFSSYNEQFF. CDR3 in DNA: TGCGCCAGCAGGGAGGGCTTTAGCTCCTACAATGAGCAGTTCTTC. Full variable domain (remainder filled in from reference TRBV5-1 and TRBJ2-1): KAGVTQTPRYLIKTRGQQVTLSCSPISGHRSVSWYQQTPGQGLQFLFEYFSETQRNKGNFPGRFSGRQFSNSRSEMNVSTLELGDSALYLCASREGFSSYNEQFFGPGTRLTVL.

Only a few counts were recorded for this clonotype. The chain has TRBV7-9 and TRBJ1-1; tentatively, D is TRBD1 (6 bases). With 1 base removed from V and 7 bases from J, the gap between germline ends came to 19 bases. The CDR3 is made up of 16 amino acids. Per germline, CDR1 SEHNR and CDR2 FQNEAQ (reference sequence). In DNA, the CDR3 is TGTGCCAGCAGCTTAGGGGAGACAGGTTGGGATGATGAAGCTTTCTTT. It specifies CASSLGETGWDDEAFF.

This clonotype was recorded at least ten times. One junction end disagrees with the germline gene, perhaps due to a read error. The chain uses TRBV5-1 and TRBJ1-1, with 10 bases aligning to TRBD1. Germline values: CDR1 SGHRS, CDR2 YFSETQ. The CDR3 has 14 residues. The DNA for the CDR3 is TGTGCCAGCAGTGGGACAGGGGTGAACACTGAAGCTTTCTTT. As protein: CASSGTGVNTEAFF.

This clonotype was observed a few times. This chain uses TRBV18 with TRBJ2-3, with D perhaps matching TRBD1 (5 bases). The V and J ends lost 5 bases and 2 bases respectively, with 11 bases between them. The CDR3 contains 14 residues. The germline V gene encodes CDR1 KGHSH and CDR2 LQKENI. The chain's CDR3 is CASSSTAITDTQYF. CDR3 sequence (DNA): TGTGCCAGCTCATCGACAGCTATCACAGATACGCAGTATTTT.

This chain connects TRBV28 to TRBJ1-4; D is unclear. This CDR3 has 15 amino acids. Deletions cut 8 bases from V and 4 bases from J, with 17 bases between. Germline V gene sequence: CDR1 MDHEN, CDR2 SYDVKM. CDR3 nucleotide sequence: TGTGCCAGCCGCCCCGGTGATGTGGGTAATGAAAAACTGTTTTTT. Translation gives CASRPGDVGNEKLFF.

V and J are TRBV20-1 and TRBJ2-2; 12 bases line up with TRBD1. J gave up 5 bases and V 5 bases, and 3 bases lay outside the gene matches. The germline V gene encodes CDR1 DFQATT and CDR2 SNEGSKA (reference sequence). The CDR3 is 14 residues long. The CDR3 bases are TGCAGTGCTCGGGACAGGGGGCGAACCGGGGAGCTGTTTTTT. Protein: CSARDRGRTGELFF.

The CDR3 nucleotides read TGCAGCGAGACAGTCCTTTATACGCAGTATTTT. Amino acid sequence: CSETVLYTQYF. The V and J genes are TRBV29-1 and TRBJ2-3; weak D call: TRBD1 (5 bases). This CDR3 contains 11 residues. V was clipped by 7 bases and J by 7 bases, with 12 bases between them. Germline-derived CDR1 and CDR2 are SQVTM and ANQGSEA.

V and J are TRBV7-2 and TRBJ2-3, with a tentative D call TRBD1 (5 bases). Germline V gene data show CDR1 as SGHTA and CDR2 as FQGNSA. The CDR3 has 14 amino acids. Trimming took off 0 bases at V and 6 bases at J, with 10 bases between the two ends. The CDR3 protein is CASSLALKGDTQYF. Written as DNA, the CDR3 is TGTGCCAGCAGCTTAGCGCTAAAGGGGGATACGCAGTATTTT.

The chain employs TRBV9 and TRBJ1-2; D remains unclear. CDR1 is SGDLS and CDR2 is YYNGEE in the germline V gene. The CDR3 sequence is 14 residues long. V was clipped by 4 bases and J by 0 bases, with 10 bases between them. The CDR3 protein is CASSKGLTNYGYTF. DNA of the CDR3: TGTGCCAGCAGCAAGGGTTTGACTAACTATGGCTACACCTTC.

This clonotype was counted many times. The germline gene is not matched at one end of the junction; a read error may be the cause. The chain has TRBV5-1 and TRBJ2-1; no firm D call. The CDR3 totals 15 residues. Germline loops: CDR1 SGHRS, CDR2 YFSETQ. CDR3 DNA: TGTGCCAGCAGTTTAAGGCCGAGCTCCTACAATGAGCAGTTCTTC. Amino acids: CASSLRPSSYNEQFF.

The chain couples TRBV10-1 to TRBJ2-7, with D unresolved. Germline assignment: CDR1 WNHNN and CDR2 SYGVQD (reference sequence). V was cut by 0 bases and J by 7 bases, with 10 bases left in between. There are 13 residues in the CDR3. This CDR3 reads CASSESLLTEQYF. The CDR3 region has the DNA TGCGCCAGCAGTGAGTCGCTTTTGACAGAGCAGTACTTC.

The chain combines TRBV5-1 with TRBJ2-5, with 10 nucleotides matching TRBD2. The DNA end is more similar to TRBJ2-7, so the J call may be wrong. Germline CDR1 reads SGHRS; CDR2 reads YFSETQ. The CDR3 totals 16 residues. CDR3 sequence reads: CASSLTASGRMGEQYF. CDR3 DNA sequence: TGCGCCAGCAGCTTGACGGCTAGCGGGAGAATGGGCGAGCAGTACTTC.

This clonotype was detected many times. The J gene is TRBJ1-6, the V gene TRBV4-2; D uncertain. The V end lost 0 bases, the J end lost 14 bases, and 8 bases lay between the germline ends. In germline, CDR1 is LGHNA, CDR2 YNFKEQ. CDR3 size: 12 residues. The CDR3 nucleotides read TGTGCCAGCAGCCAAGACGGAAAAACCCTCCACTTT. Translation gives CASSQDGKTLHF.